This paragraph covers one TCR beta chain sequence. Cohort 3 donors counted as recovered after two negative PCRs, clearance, or resolved symptoms. TCRdb keeps only in-frame clones here, not all; method: immunoSEQ multiplex PCR. In the table there are roughly 330,000 clones, approximately 89% of which are singletons. These data come from a study of blood T cell repertoires in COVID-19. As for the study in general: The United States, Italy and Spain supplied acute and convalescent COVID-19 samples.

After removal of 3 bases from V and 4 bases from J, the junction contained 2 bases not matched to a gene. The CDR3 covers 14 residues. Looked up from germline, CDR1 is SNHLY and CDR2 is FYNNEI. This sequence originates from a woman aged 30 to 39 who had recovered from COVID-19. The rearrangement links TRBV2 to TRBJ2-1; 8 nucleotides line up with TRBD2. Material for sequencing was PBMCs or T cells enriched from blood (not recorded which). The CDR3 DNA follows: TGTGCCAGCAGTGAGCGGGGGGCTTACAATGAGCAGTTCTTC. It is translated as CASSERGAYNEQFF.